This T cell receptor (beta chain) was captured by sequencing in a study of blood T cell repertoires in COVID-19. Using immunoSEQ multiplex PCR, the repertoire was profiled, and TCRdb retains in-frame clones only, with some absent. The sample yields roughly 290,000 clones, around nine tenths seen once. Germline CDR1 reads LNHDA; CDR2 reads SQIVND (reference sequence). This CDR3 is built from 15 residues. Trimming removed 3 bases from V and 4 bases from J, with 12 bases in between. The material sequenced was PBMCs or T cells enriched from blood (not recorded which). This sequence was found in a woman between 40 and 55 years old who had recovered from COVID-19. The chain uses TRBV19 and TRBJ2-2; TRBD1 is a possible D gene (5 bases). CDR3 in amino acids: CASSIKAGPTGELFF. The CDR3 DNA reads as TGTGCCAGTAGTATTAAGGCAGGGCCCACCGGGGAGCTGTTTTTT.